The 10 T cell receptor beta chains presented below share a single source sample, sequenced in a study of response to subunit inactivated influenza vaccine. TCRdb reprocessed the RT-PCR reads with MiXCR, giving one entry per CDR3 protein. Of about 480,000 distinct CDR3 sequences listed, 9.5% to 13% are singletons. Sample: PBMCs from blood, taken more than 35 days after vaccination. Every receptor here comes from a man aged 50-60 years who received an inactivated influenza vaccine.

This clonotype was picked up a small number of times. The J gene is TRBJ2-2, the V gene TRBV24-1; TRBD1 matches 7 bases. CDR1 and CDR2 from the germline V gene are KGHDR and SFDVKD. CDR3 length: 15 residues. V dropped 4 bases and J dropped 7; count of bases not matched to a gene: 8. The CDR3 DNA reads TGTGCCACCAGTGACCCGACAGGGACGAACGGGGAGCTGTTTTTT. This sequence encodes CATSDPTGTNGELFF.

This clonotype was recorded a few times. The chain is built from TRBV6-1 and TRBJ2-2, with D perhaps matching TRBD2 (6 bases). The ends were cut back, 6 bases at V and 1 base at J, with 12 bases in the middle. CDR1 is MNHNS and CDR2 is SASEGT in the germline V gene. The CDR3 is 15 residues long. CDR3 sequence (DNA): TGTGCCAGCAGCGGTATGGGGGGGAACACCGGGGAGCTGTTTTTT. It specifies CASSGMGGNTGELFF.

This clonotype was detected a few times. The rearrangement joins TRBV9 to TRBJ2-1; D might be TRBD2 (5 bases). This CDR3 spans 15 amino acids. Trimming took 0 bases from V and 3 from J, leaving 10 bases between them. Germline V gives CDR1 SGDLS, CDR2 YYNGEE. The CDR3 loop reads CASSVVPGIYNEQFF. The CDR3 DNA is TGTGCCAGCAGCGTAGTTCCGGGAATCTACAATGAGCAGTTCTTC.

This clonotype was detected only a few times. The chain has TRBV12-3 or TRBV12-4 and TRBJ2-1; D not certain. This CDR3 spans 14 amino acids. Trimming left V 3 bases short and J 9 bases short, with 15 bases between. The CDR3 DNA is TGTGCCAGCAGTTTTGGTAGGATCGTGGCTGAGCAGTTCTTC. It is translated as CASSFGRIVAEQFF.

This clonotype was counted only a few times. The rearrangement uses TRBV7-2 and TRBJ2-5; TRBD1 aligns across 10 bases. The CDR3 totals 16 residues. Trimming at V came to 1 base and at J to 2 bases, leaving 4 bases not matched to a gene. The V gene's germline CDR1 is SGHTA and CDR2 FQGNSA. The CDR3 is CASSLGGQGIQETQYF. For the CDR3, the DNA is TGTGCCAGCAGCTTAGGGGGACAGGGGATACAAGAGACCCAGTACTTC.

This clonotype was recorded a few times. V gene TRBV11-1 combines with J gene TRBJ1-6; TRBD1 agrees at 8 bases. The CDR3 extends over 12 amino acids. Trimming cost V 6 bases and J 10 bases; bases outside gene matches: 2. Germline-derived CDR1 and CDR2 are SGHAT and FQDESV (reference sequence). CDR3 nucleotides: TGTGCCAGCAGTCGGGACAGGTCACCCCTCCACTTT. Residues: CASSRDRSPLHF.

This chain joins TRBV20-1 and TRBJ2-2; unclear D gene. Trimming removed 1 base at V and 3 bases at J, with 12 bases between. This CDR3 is 15 amino acids long. In germline, CDR1 is DFQATT, CDR2 SNEGSKA (reference sequence). The CDR3 here is CSARGSQLYTGELFF. The DNA of the CDR3 is TGCAGTGCTAGAGGTTCGCAGCTTTACACCGGGGAGCTGTTTTTT.

As to this clonotype: A clone one base away is much larger, so this may be a read error. Here the CDR3 omits its conserved ending phenylalanine or tryptophan, so a read error is the likely source. The J gene is TRBJ2-5, the V gene TRBV7-3; no clear D. The CDR3 extends over 13 amino acids. V dropped 5 bases and J dropped 2 bases, with 9 bases sitting between them. The germline V gene has CDR1 SGHTA and CDR2 FQGTGA. The CDR3 loop is CASSIGSQETQYL. CDR3 nucleotide sequence: TGTGCCAGCAGCATTGGCAGTCAAGAGACCCAGTACTTA.

This clonotype appeared a few times. CDR3 protein: CASRVPGRGDTQYF. As DNA, the CDR3 is TGTGCCAGCAGAGTCCCGGGACGTGGAGATACGCAGTATTTT. V usage is TRBV11-2 and J usage is TRBJ2-3; D possibly matches TRBD1 or TRBD2 (5 bases each). Germline V CDR1 and CDR2: SGHAT, FQNNGV. The V end lost 6 bases, the J end lost 5 bases, and 15 bases lay between the germline ends. The CDR3 sequence is 14 residues long.

In its sample, this clonotype was seen a few times. The CDR3 DNA reads TGCAGTGCCCTCCCAACCCGGGACAGACCTGAAAAACTGTTTTTT. Protein sequence: CSALPTRDRPEKLFF. This sequence joins TRBV20-1 and TRBJ1-4, with TRBD1 identical over 7 bases. This CDR3 has 15 amino acids. Trimming cost V 6 bases and J 7 bases; bases outside gene matches: 14. In germline, CDR1 is DFQATT, CDR2 SNEGSKA (reference sequence).